This T cell receptor beta chain was captured by sequencing in a study of T cells in Graves' hyperthyroidism and ophthalmopathy. Amplified regions were TCR beta CDR3 sequences from RNA transcripts. HTBI primers were used for first-round RT-PCR of the TCR CDR3. MiXCR was run by TCRdb on the multiplex PCR reads, yielding one entry per CDR3 protein. The table lists about 250,000 distinct CDR3 sequences, approximately 23% of them singletons, with about 40% in the top ten. The cohort's ophthalmopathy patients, a group with duration under 3 months, had a Clinical Activity Score of at least 3 and a NOSPECS grade of at least 4. Per the germline V gene, CDR1 is SEHNR and CDR2 is FQNEAQ (reference sequence). The CDR3 length is 14 residues. Between the trimmed V and J ends, which lost 5 bases and 2 bases, there was a span of 13 bases. This clonotype occurred many times.

The rearrangement joins TRBV7-9 to TRBJ2-7; D is perhaps TRBD1 (6 bases). This TCR was sampled from a woman aged 40-49 years with Graves' ophthalmopathy. The sample comprised blood. In DNA form, the CDR3 reads TGTGCCAGCAGCCAGACACAGGGTCCCTACGAGCAGTACTTC. It encodes CASSQTQGPYEQYF.